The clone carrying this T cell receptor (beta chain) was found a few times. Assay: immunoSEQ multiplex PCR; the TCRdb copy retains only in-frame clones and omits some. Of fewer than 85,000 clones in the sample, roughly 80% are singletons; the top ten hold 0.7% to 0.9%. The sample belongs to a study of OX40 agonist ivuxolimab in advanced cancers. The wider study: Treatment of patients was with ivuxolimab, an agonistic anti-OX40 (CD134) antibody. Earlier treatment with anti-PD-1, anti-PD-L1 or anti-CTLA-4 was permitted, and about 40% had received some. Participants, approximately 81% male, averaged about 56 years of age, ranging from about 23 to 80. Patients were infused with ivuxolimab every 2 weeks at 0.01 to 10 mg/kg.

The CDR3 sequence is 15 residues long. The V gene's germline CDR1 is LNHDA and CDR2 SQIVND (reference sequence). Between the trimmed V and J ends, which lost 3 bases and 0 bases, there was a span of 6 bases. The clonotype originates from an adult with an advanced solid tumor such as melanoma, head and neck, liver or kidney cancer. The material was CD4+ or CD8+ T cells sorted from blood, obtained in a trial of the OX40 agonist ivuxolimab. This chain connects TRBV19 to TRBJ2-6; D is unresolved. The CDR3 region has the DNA TGTGCCAGTAGTATTCTCCGCTCTGGGGCCAACGTCCTGACTTTC. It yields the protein CASSILRSGANVLTF.